This T cell receptor beta chain came from a study of blood T cell repertoires in COVID-19 (dated by TCRdb to 2018 to 2020). As for the study more broadly: Samples covering the acute and convalescent phases of COVID-19 were provided by collaborators in the United States, Italy and Spain. The material from the prospective study consisted of cDNA or gDNA derived from T cells, B-cell-depleted T cells, or PBMCs. Deeply sampled blood TCRbeta repertoires from subjects exposed to, actively infected with, or recovered from COVID-19 were included in the dataset. The repertoires were released in a freely available public database intended as a resource for research on the immune response to SARS-CoV-2. Samples came from the ongoing ImmuneRACE study (first 160 participants) plus 1,254 subjects from 6 global collaborators. Sample metadata almost always included a de-identified subject ID, COVID-19 status, age in years and sex. HLA class I and class II types, where available, came from metadata supplied by the sample provider rather than from assay-based typing.

From the cysteine up to the phenylalanine, the CDR3 has a length of 13 residues. Only the CDR3 part of the read is kept: 39 bases, read in frame from the first base. Relative to germline, V is 3 bases shorter and J is 5 bases shorter, with 11 bases between their ends. For CDR1 and CDR2, the germline V gene (reference sequence) lists SEHNR and FQNEAQ. The immunoSEQ Assay, a bias-controlled multiplex PCR, was used to amplify TCRbeta CDR3 regions from genomic DNA. On the study's bioinformatics: The number of nucleated cells in each sample was estimated from the amplification of reference gene primers within the assay. To quantify the absolute abundance of each unique TCRbeta CDR3 rearrangement, sequence reads were collapsed and filtered. For each sample, productive Simpson clonality was calculated by taking the square root of Simpson's diversity index across productive rearrangements. Imported from immuneACCESS, the table was reduced by TCRdb to in-frame sequences with V and J called. These copies leave out some clones; in studies compared against another copy, an unresolved V gene accounts for under half, and the cause of the remainder is not known. D and trimming come from the DNA, and the V and J calls and clone size come from that table. Recorded for this sample are over 200,000 clones; roughly 90% of them occurred a single time. Of the sample, around 2.8% falls within the top ten clones.

Beyond this particular receptor, the publication reports: Clinical and demographic metadata were provided uncurated, with the amount varying by source and participant.

About this clone: There is no known antigen for this receptor. No base quality values were provided; no much bigger clone lies one nucleotide off.

The collaborating institutions used their own protocols to collect whole blood in K2EDTA tubes. For TCRbeta analysis, collaborator samples were shipped as frozen whole blood, as isolated PBMCs, or as DNA extracted from either sample type. Sequenced sample: peripheral blood. This sequence was found in a woman aged 60-75 years with acute or convalescent COVID-19. The chain is encoded by TRBV7-9 joined to TRBJ2-7; TRBD1 could be the D gene, as 5 bases match. The DNA sequence reads TGTGCCAGCAGCTTGGCAGGGCTCCACGAGCAGTACTTC. This gives the protein CASSLAGLHEQYF.